Following are 29 T cell receptor beta chains from one sample sequenced in a study of shared clonotypes between healthy human individuals. Generated by immunoSEQ multiplex PCR, the TCRdb table keeps only in-frame clones and is missing some. The sample records about 380,000 clones, 90% to 98% being singletons. The sequenced sample consisted of memory CD8+ T cells sorted from blood. This sample's subset: CD45RO+ cells pooled with CCR7-negative TemRA cells. The receptors originated from a man between 25 and 39 years old in good health.

The chain combines TRBV5-1 with TRBJ1-3; D is ambiguous. The CDR3 is 18 residues long. Trimming stripped 1 base from V and 0 bases from J, with 17 bases between. In germline, CDR1 is SGHRS, CDR2 YFSETQ. The CDR3 DNA follows: TGCGCCAGCAGCTTGCTACCCGACCGCAGAACCTCTGGAAACACCATATATTTT. The encoded protein is CASSLLPDRRTSGNTIYF.

This clone has just one count. This chain connects TRBV4-1 to TRBJ2-2; 9 nucleotides agree with TRBD2. Unmatched junction bases numbered 6, after V lost 1 base and J lost 0 bases. The CDR3 length is 18 residues. The germline V gene has CDR1 MGHRA and CDR2 YSYEKL. In DNA form, the CDR3 reads TGCGCCAGCAGCCAAGTGCCCCTAGCGGGGTCGAACACCGGGGAGCTGTTTTTT. Its protein is CASSQVPLAGSNTGELFF.

The chain employs TRBV10-3 and TRBJ1-2, with 7 bases lining up with TRBD1. V lost 4 bases and J lost 4; bases outside the gene matches: 9. Per germline, CDR1 ENHRY and CDR2 SYGVKD. CDR3 length: 15 residues. The CDR3 protein is CAISGGTAGGYGYTF. The DNA of the CDR3 is TGTGCCATCAGTGGGGGGACAGCAGGAGGCTATGGCTACACCTTC.

Concerning this clone itself: Other DNA variants within this sample encode the same CDR3. The chain has TRBV15 and TRBJ2-7, with D hard to call. The CDR3 length is 13 residues. V lost 0 bases to trimming and J lost 3 bases, with 6 bases between them. The V gene's germline CDR1 is LNHNV and CDR2 YYDKDF (reference sequence). Here the CDR3 reads CATSRDRLYEQYF. In DNA form, the CDR3 reads TGTGCCACCAGCAGAGATCGGCTCTACGAGCAGTACTTC.

The chain combines TRBV5-6 with TRBJ2-1, with 13 bases fitting TRBD2. The CDR3 has 16 amino acids. The germline gives CDR1 SGHDT, CDR2 YYEEEE. J was trimmed by 8 bases and V by 4 bases; bases with no gene match: 9. CDR3 nucleotides: TGTGCCAGCAGCGGCCCGGGACTAGCGGGATTGGATGAGCAGTTCTTC. This encodes CASSGPGLAGLDEQFF.

V gene TRBV10-1 combines with J gene TRBJ2-7; 11 bases line up with TRBD1. Germline values: CDR1 WNHNN, CDR2 SYGVQD (reference sequence). The length of the CDR3 is 13 residues. V was pared by 10 bases and J by 4 bases, with 6 bases of the junction left unmatched. CDR3 sequence: CAMGQGVLYEQYF. CDR3 DNA sequence: TGCGCCATGGGACAGGGGGTACTGTACGAGCAGTACTTC.

The chain is built from TRBV28 and TRBJ1-1, with TRBD1 as a possible D gene (6 bases). This CDR3 region has 12 residues. Germline lookup yields CDR1 MDHEN and CDR2 SYDVKM. Trimming left V 9 bases short and J 1 base short, with 9 bases between. CDR3 in amino acids: CASLQGNTEAFF. CDR3 DNA sequence: TGTGCCAGTTTACAGGGGAACACTGAAGCTTTCTTT.

V gene TRBV7-9 combines with J gene TRBJ1-4; 7 positions match TRBD1. The germline V gene encodes CDR1 SEHNR and CDR2 FQNEAQ (reference sequence). V lost 0 bases to trimming and J lost 3 bases; unmatched junction nucleotides: 7. The CDR3 runs 17 residues. The CDR3 sequence is CASSLAPRQGSNEKLFF. In DNA form, the CDR3 reads TGTGCCAGCAGCTTAGCGCCACGACAGGGCTCTAATGAAAAACTGTTTTTT.

The chain couples TRBV11-2 to TRBJ2-4; TRBD2 aligns across 11 bases. Germline CDR1 SGHAT, CDR2 FQNNGV. The CDR3 loop spans 19 amino acids. Trimming took 5 bases from V and 0 from J; bases not matched to a gene: 12. The CDR3 sequence: CASSPSQGLADVAKNIQYF. Here the CDR3 DNA reads TGTGCCAGCAGCCCTAGTCAGGGACTAGCGGACGTAGCCAAAAACATTCAGTACTTC.

The CDR3 loop reads CASSKGRGPISGANVLTF. The CDR3 coding sequence is TGTGCCAGCAGCAAAGGTCGGGGCCCTATCTCTGGGGCCAACGTCCTGACTTTC. The rearrangement uses TRBV21-1 and TRBJ2-6. TRBV21-1 is shown as a pseudogene. The CDR3 is 18 amino acids.

The chain has TRBV27 and TRBJ1-4; tentative D call: TRBD1 (5 bases). V lost 3 bases, J lost 7 bases, and 12 bases lay in between. This CDR3 has 14 residues. The germline V gene encodes CDR1 MNHEY and CDR2 SMNVEV (reference sequence). CDR3 protein: CASSLGQGGEKLFF. The DNA of the CDR3 is TGTGCCAGCAGTTTGGGGCAGGGAGGTGAAAAACTGTTTTTT.

The chain carries TRBV19 and TRBJ2-1; the match to TRBD2 covers 7 bases. V lost 3 bases and J lost 2; bases outside the gene matches: 7. The length of the CDR3 is 16 residues. From germline, CDR1 is LNHDA and CDR2 SQIVND (reference sequence). CDR3 region: CASSIVFREAYNEQFF. In DNA, the CDR3 is TGTGCCAGTAGTATTGTCTTCCGGGAGGCCTACAATGAGCAGTTCTTC.

The chain joins TRBV28 to TRBJ1-2; 9 nucleotides line up with TRBD1. V shed 8 bases, J shed 4 bases, and the junction held 11 bases outside the gene matches. Per germline, CDR1 MDHEN and CDR2 SYDVKM. The CDR3 totals 15 residues. The CDR3 sequence is CASHPGTGTSYGYTF. CDR3 nucleotide sequence: TGTGCCAGCCATCCCGGGACAGGGACCTCCTATGGCTACACCTTC.

This chain links TRBV5-1 with TRBJ2-2; no definite D call. V lost 8 bases and J 0 bases, leaving 17 bases between the germline ends. CDR1 SGHRS and CDR2 YFSETQ come from the germline V gene. The CDR3 has 16 amino acids. The chain's CDR3 is CASNVPDGPNTGELFF. The CDR3 DNA reads as TGCGCCAGTAACGTCCCGGATGGGCCGAACACCGGGGAGCTGTTTTTT. Using reference TRBV5-1 and TRBJ2-2 for the parts outside the CDR3, the full variable domain is KAGVTQTPRYLIKTRGQQVTLSCSPISGHRSVSWYQQTPGQGLQFLFEYFSETQRNKGNFPGRFSGRQFSNSRSEMNVSTLELGDSALYLCASNVPDGPNTGELFFGEGSRLTVL.

The chain recombines TRBV7-2 with TRBJ2-7; D uncertain. The CDR3 covers 15 residues. CDR1 and CDR2 (germline): SGHTA, FQGNSA. Trimming removed 0 bases from V and 0 bases from J, with 9 bases in between. CDR3 bases: TGTGCCAGCAGCTTAGCTTTGGCTAGCTCCTACGAGCAGTACTTC. Translated, it gives CASSLALASSYEQYF.

This clone was observed once. The CDR3 sequence is CASTSGTPGYTF. DNA of the CDR3: TGTGCCAGCACCAGCGGGACACCCGGCTACACCTTC. This chain connects TRBV6-6 to TRBJ1-2; D may be TRBD1 (6 bases). The length of the CDR3 is 12 residues. Deletions cut 7 bases from V and 8 bases from J, with 14 bases between. Germline assignment: CDR1 MNHNY and CDR2 SVGAGI (reference sequence).

The chain has TRBV5-1 and TRBJ2-5, with TRBD1 matching 7 bases. This CDR3 comprises 14 residues. Per germline, CDR1 SGHRS and CDR2 YFSETQ. Unmatched junction bases numbered 8, after V lost 4 bases and J lost 5 bases. For the CDR3, the DNA is TGCGCCAGCAGCCCACAGGGGCTGGAGGAGACCCAGTACTTC. Its translation is CASSPQGLEETQYF.

This clone has just one count. The rearrangement uses TRBV14 and TRBJ1-6; D is unresolved. Germline CDR1 reads SGHDN; CDR2 reads FVKESK. Trimming removed 0 bases at V and 10 bases at J, with 13 bases between. This CDR3 is 15 amino acids long. The CDR3 region has the DNA TGTGCCAGCAGCCAAGAGGCCCGGGGTTCGTCACCCCTCCACTTT. As protein: CASSQEARGSSPLHF.

The J gene is TRBJ2-7, the V gene TRBV7-8; no clear D gene. With 5 bases removed from V and 3 bases from J, the gap between germline ends came to 11 bases. The CDR3 spans 13 residues. Per germline, CDR1 SGHVS and CDR2 FQNEAQ. The CDR3: CASSPWTNYEQYF. CDR3 DNA sequence: TGTGCCAGCAGCCCCTGGACCAACTACGAGCAGTACTTC. Full variable domain (outside the CDR3, taken from reference TRBV7-8 and TRBJ2-7): GAGVSQSPRYKVAKRGQDVALRCDPISGHVSLFWYQQALGQGPEFLTYFQNEAQLDKSGLPSDRFFAERPEGSVSTLKIQRTQQEDSAVYLCASSPWTNYEQYFGPGTRLTVT.

The chain combines TRBV28 with TRBJ2-1; 10 bases are a match to TRBD2. From germline, CDR1 is MDHEN and CDR2 SYDVKM. CDR3 size: 15 residues. The junction had 4 bases not matched to a gene; V was cut back by 3 bases and J by 5 bases. The CDR3 DNA reads as TGTGCCAGCAGTTTCTCTAGCGGGAGCCACAATGAGCAGTTCTTC. It is translated as CASSFSSGSHNEQFF.

The chain combines TRBV28 with TRBJ1-1; TRBD1 agrees at 8 bases. The CDR3 contains 14 residues. Trimming cost V 7 bases and J 5 bases; bases outside gene matches: 9. Germline V CDR1 and CDR2: MDHEN, SYDVKM. The CDR3, as DNA: TGTGCCAGCATCACCGACAGGGGCAGGACTGAAGCTTTCTTT. This sequence encodes CASITDRGRTEAFF.

V is TRBV6-6 and J is TRBJ2-4; no reliable D call. The germline CDR1 and CDR2 sequences are MNHNY and SVGAGI (reference sequence). The CDR3 totals 15 residues. The V gene lost 2 bases and the J gene lost 1 base, with 9 bases spanning the gap. Here the CDR3 DNA reads TGTGCCAGCAGTTACCTCGGGTCCGCCAAAAACATTCAGTACTTC. Its translation is CASSYLGSAKNIQYF.

The genes are TRBV2 and TRBJ1-6, with unresolved D. This CDR3 is built from 15 residues. Germline values: CDR1 SNHLY, CDR2 FYNNEI. Trimming shortened V by 7 bases and J by 0 bases, and 10 bases separated the two germline ends. The DNA for the CDR3 is TGTGCCAGCACGCTCGGTAGCTCCTATAATTCACCCCTCCACTTT. Translating it yields CASTLGSSYNSPLHF.

The chain couples TRBV5-1 to TRBJ2-1, with TRBD1 matching 12 bases. Germline assignment: CDR1 SGHRS and CDR2 YFSETQ. V lost 4 bases and J lost 6; bases outside the gene matches: 2. The CDR3 has 14 residues. Written as DNA, the CDR3 is TGCGCCAGCAGCGGGGACAGGGGGCCCAATGAGCAGTTCTTC. This gives the protein CASSGDRGPNEQFF.

This sequence joins TRBV7-9 and TRBJ2-1; a possible D gene is TRBD2 (5 bases). Germline V gene sequence: CDR1 SEHNR, CDR2 FQNEAQ (reference sequence). CDR3 size: 17 residues. V dropped 0 bases and J dropped 2 bases, with 14 bases sitting between them. The CDR3 DNA follows: TGTGCCAGCAGCTTAGCGCGAGAGAAGAGGGCCTACAATGAGCAGTTCTTC. Its translation is CASSLAREKRAYNEQFF.

V gene TRBV19 combines with J gene TRBJ1-1, with D possibly being TRBD1 (6 bases). Germline-derived CDR1 and CDR2 are LNHDA and SQIVND (reference sequence). This CDR3 spans 15 amino acids. V lost 4 bases and J 3 bases, leaving 15 bases between the germline ends. The CDR3 DNA sequence: TGTGCCAGTAGTACCAAAGGGGGGCGAGACACTGAAGCTTTCTTT. Translation gives CASSTKGGRDTEAFF.

The chain has TRBV19 and TRBJ1-2, with TRBD1 as a possible D gene (5 bases). CDR3 size: 14 residues. Trimming stripped 7 bases from V and 2 bases from J, with 14 bases between. Germline loops: CDR1 LNHDA, CDR2 SQIVND (reference sequence). The CDR3, as DNA: TGTGCCAGTACTTGGGGTCCAGGGAACTATGGCTACACCTTC. Its protein product is CASTWGPGNYGYTF.

The chain employs TRBV7-3 and TRBJ2-3, with 9 bases that match TRBD2. CDR1 and CDR2 from the germline V gene are SGHTA and FQGTGA. The CDR3 consists of 14 residues. V was pared by 3 bases and J by 5 bases, with 3 bases of the junction left unmatched. The CDR3 sequence is CASSFGLAQDTQYF. As DNA, the CDR3 is TGTGCCAGCAGCTTCGGACTAGCGCAAGATACGCAGTATTTT.

With regard to this clone: The junction differs from germline at one of its ends, possibly a read error. The chain recombines TRBV6-5 with TRBJ1-4; D gene ambiguous. Germline V gene lookup returns CDR1 MNHEY and CDR2 SVGAGI. CDR3 length: 12 amino acids. Here the CDR3 DNA reads TGTGCCACCGAAATTGTTCCCATAAAAACTGTTTTT. Translated: CATEIVPIKTVF.